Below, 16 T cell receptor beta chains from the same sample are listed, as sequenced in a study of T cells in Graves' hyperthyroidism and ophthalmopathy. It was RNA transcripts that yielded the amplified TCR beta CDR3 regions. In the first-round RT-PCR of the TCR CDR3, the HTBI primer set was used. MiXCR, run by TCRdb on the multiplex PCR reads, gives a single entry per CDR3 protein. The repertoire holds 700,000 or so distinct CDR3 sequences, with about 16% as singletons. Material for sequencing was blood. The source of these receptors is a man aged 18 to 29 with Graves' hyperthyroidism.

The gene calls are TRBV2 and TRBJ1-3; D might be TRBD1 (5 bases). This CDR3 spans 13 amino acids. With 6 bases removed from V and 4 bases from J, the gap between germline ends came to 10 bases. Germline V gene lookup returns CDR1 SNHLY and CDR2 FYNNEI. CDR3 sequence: CASREGRGNTIYF. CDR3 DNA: TGTGCCAGCAGAGAGGGGAGAGGAAACACCATATATTTT.

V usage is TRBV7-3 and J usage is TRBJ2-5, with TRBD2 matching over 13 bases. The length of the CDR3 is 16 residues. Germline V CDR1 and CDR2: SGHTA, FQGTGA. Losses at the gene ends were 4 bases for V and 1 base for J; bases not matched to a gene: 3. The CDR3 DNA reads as TGTGCCAGCAGCTCCGGACTAGCGGGGGCCCAAGAGACCCAGTACTTC. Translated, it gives CASSSGLAGAQETQYF.

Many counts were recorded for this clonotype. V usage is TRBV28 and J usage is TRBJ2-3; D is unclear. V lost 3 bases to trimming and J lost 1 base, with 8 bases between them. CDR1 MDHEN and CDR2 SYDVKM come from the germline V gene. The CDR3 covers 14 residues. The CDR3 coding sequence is TGTGCCAGCAGTTTTGAAAGCGGCACAGATACGCAGTATTTT. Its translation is CASSFESGTDTQYF.

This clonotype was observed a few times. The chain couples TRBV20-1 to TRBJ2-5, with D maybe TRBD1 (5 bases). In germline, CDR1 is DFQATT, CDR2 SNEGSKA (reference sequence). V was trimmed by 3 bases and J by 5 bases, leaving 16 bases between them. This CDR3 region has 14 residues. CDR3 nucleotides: TGCAGTGCTAGGCATCAGGGTTTTGGGGAGACCCAGTACTTC. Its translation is CSARHQGFGETQYF.

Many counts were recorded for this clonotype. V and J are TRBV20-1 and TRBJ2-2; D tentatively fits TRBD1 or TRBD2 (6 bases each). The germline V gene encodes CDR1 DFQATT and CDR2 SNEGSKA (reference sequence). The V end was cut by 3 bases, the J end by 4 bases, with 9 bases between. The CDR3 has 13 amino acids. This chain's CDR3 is CSASGGVTGELFF. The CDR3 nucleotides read TGCAGTGCTAGCGGGGGCGTCACCGGGGAGCTGTTTTTT.

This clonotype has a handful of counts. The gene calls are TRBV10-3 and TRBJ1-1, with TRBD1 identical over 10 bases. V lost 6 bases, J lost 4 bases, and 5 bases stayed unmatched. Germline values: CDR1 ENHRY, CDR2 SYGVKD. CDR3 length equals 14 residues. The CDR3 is CAIRGTGDFTEAFF. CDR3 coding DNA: TGTGCCATCAGGGGGACAGGGGACTTCACTGAAGCTTTCTTT.

CDR3 region: CASSLVAGIEGYTF. In nucleotides, the CDR3 is TGTGCCAGCAGCTTGGTGGCAGGGATCGAAGGCTACACCTTC. V usage is TRBV5-4 and J usage is TRBJ1-2; D is perhaps TRBD1 (5 bases). This CDR3 has 14 residues. Germline V gene sequence: CDR1 SGHNT, CDR2 YYREEE (reference sequence). The V and J ends lost 0 bases and 8 bases respectively, with 14 bases between them.

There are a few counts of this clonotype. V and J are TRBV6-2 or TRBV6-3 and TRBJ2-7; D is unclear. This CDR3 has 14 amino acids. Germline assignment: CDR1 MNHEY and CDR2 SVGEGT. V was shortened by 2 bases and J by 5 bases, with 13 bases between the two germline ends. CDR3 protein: CASSYLVYSDEQYF. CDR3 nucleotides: TGTGCCAGCAGTTACCTGGTTTATTCGGACGAGCAGTACTTC.

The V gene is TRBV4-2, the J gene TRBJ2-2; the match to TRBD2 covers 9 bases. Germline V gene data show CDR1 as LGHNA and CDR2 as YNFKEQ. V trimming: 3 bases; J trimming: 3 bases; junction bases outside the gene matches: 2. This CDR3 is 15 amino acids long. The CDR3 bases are TGTGCCAGCAGCCAGGGACTAGCTTACACCGGGGAGCTGTTTTTT. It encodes CASSQGLAYTGELFF.

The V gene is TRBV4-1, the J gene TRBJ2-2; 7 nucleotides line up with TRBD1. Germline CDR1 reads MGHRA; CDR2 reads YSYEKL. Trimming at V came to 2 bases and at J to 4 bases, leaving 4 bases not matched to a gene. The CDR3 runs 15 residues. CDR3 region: CASSQNRGSTGELFF. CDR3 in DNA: TGCGCCAGCAGCCAAAACAGGGGAAGCACCGGGGAGCTGTTTTTT.

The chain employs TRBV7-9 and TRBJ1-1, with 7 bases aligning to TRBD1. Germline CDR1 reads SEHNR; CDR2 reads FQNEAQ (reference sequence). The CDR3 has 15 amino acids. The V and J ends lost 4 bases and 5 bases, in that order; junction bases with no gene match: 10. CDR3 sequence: CASSWGEGARTEAFF. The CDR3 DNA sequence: TGTGCCAGCAGCTGGGGGGAGGGGGCAAGAACTGAAGCTTTCTTT.

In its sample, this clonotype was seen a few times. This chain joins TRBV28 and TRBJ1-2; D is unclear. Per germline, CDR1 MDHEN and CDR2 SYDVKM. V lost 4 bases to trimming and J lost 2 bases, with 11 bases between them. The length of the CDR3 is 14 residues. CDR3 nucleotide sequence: TGTGCCAGCAGTTCACCCAACGGGAACTATGGCTACACCTTC. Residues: CASSSPNGNYGYTF.

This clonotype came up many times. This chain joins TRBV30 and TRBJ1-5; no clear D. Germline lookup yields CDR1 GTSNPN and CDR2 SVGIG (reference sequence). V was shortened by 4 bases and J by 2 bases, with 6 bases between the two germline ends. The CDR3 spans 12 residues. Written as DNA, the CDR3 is TGTGCCTGGAATCGGGGCAATCAGCCCCAGCATTTT. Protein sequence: CAWNRGNQPQHF.

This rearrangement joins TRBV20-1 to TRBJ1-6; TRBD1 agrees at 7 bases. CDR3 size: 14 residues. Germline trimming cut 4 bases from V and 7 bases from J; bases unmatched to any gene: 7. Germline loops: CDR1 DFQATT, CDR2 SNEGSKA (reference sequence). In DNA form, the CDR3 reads TGCAGTGCTACACGGACAGGATTAAATTCACCCCTCCACTTT. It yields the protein CSATRTGLNSPLHF.

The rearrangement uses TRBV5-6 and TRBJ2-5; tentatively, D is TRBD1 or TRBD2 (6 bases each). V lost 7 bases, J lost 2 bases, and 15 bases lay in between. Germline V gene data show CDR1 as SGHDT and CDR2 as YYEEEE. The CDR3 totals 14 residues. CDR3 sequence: CASLPLGGQETQYF. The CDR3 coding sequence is TGTGCCAGCTTACCCCTAGGGGGGCAAGAGACCCAGTACTTC.

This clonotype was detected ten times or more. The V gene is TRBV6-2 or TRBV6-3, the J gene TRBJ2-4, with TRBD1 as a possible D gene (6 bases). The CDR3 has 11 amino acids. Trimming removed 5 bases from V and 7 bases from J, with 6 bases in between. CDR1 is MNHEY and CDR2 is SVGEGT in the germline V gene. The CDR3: CASSQGNIQYF. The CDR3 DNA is TGTGCCAGCAGTCAGGGGAACATTCAGTACTTC.